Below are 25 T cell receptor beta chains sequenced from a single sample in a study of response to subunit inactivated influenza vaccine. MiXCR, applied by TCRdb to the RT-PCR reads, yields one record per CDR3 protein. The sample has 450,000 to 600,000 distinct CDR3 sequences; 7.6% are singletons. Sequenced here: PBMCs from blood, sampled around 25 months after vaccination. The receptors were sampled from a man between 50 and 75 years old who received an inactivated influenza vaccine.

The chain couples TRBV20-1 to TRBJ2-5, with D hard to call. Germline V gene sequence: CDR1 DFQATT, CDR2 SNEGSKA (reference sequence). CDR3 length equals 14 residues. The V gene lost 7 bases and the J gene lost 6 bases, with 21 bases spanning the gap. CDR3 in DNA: TGCAGTGTCAGAGATTTGGATCTTGGACAGACCCAGTACTTC. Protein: CSVRDLDLGQTQYF.

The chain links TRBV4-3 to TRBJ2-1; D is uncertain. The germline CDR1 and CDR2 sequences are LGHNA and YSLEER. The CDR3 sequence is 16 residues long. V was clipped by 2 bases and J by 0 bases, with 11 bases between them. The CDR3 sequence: CASSQYGYGSYNEQFF. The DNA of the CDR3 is TGCGCCAGCAGCCAATACGGATACGGCTCCTACAATGAGCAGTTCTTC.

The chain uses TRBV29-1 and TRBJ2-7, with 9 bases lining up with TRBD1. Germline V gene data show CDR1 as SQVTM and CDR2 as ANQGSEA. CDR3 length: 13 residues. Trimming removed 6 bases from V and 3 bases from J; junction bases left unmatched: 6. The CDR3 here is CSVTGGSHYEQYF. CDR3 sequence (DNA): TGCAGCGTGACAGGGGGGTCTCACTACGAGCAGTACTTC.

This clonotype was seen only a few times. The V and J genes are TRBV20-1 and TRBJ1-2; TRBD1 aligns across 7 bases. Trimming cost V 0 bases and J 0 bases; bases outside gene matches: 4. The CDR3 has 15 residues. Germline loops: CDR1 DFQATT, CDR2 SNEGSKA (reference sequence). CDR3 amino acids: CSARDSGGANYGYTF. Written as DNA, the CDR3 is TGCAGTGCTAGAGATTCAGGGGGTGCTAACTATGGCTACACCTTC.

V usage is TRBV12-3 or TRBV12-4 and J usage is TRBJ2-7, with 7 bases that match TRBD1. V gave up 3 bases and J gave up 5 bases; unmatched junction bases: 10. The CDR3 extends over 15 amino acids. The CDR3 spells CASSFTGQLVDEQYF. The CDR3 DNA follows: TGTGCCAGCAGTTTTACGGGACAGTTGGTTGACGAGCAGTACTTC.

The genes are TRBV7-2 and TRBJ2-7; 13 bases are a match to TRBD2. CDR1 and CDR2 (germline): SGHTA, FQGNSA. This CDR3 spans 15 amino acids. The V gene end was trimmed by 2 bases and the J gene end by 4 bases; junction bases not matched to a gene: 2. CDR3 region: CASSLTSGGVYEQYF. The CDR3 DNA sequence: TGTGCCAGCAGCTTAACTAGCGGGGGGGTGTACGAGCAGTACTTC. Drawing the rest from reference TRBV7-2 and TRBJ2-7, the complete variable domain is GAGVSQSPSNKVTEKGKDVELRCDPISGHTALYWYRQSLGQGLEFLIYFQGNSAPDKSGLPSDRFSAERTGGSVSTLTIQRTQQEDSAVYLCASSLTSGGVYEQYFGPGTRLTVT.

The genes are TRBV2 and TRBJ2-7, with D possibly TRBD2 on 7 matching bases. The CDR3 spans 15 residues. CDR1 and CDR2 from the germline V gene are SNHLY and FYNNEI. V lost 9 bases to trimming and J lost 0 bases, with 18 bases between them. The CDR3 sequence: CASGGSGGPSYEQYF. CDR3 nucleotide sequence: TGTGCCAGTGGGGGCTCGGGGGGACCCTCCTACGAGCAGTACTTC.

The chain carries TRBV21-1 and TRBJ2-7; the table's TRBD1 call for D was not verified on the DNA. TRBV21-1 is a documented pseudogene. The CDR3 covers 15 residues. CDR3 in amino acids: CASSKGAGSNYEQYF. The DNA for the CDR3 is TGTGCCAGCAGCAAGGGGGCCGGGAGCAACTACGAGCAGTACTTC.

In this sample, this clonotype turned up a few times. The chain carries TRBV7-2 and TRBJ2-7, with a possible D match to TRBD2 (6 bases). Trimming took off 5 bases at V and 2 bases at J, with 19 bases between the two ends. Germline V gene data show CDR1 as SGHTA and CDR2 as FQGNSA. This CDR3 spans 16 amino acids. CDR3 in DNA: TGTGCCAGCAGCCTCATGACTAGTCGCCTTCCCTACGAGCAGTACTTC. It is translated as CASSLMTSRLPYEQYF.

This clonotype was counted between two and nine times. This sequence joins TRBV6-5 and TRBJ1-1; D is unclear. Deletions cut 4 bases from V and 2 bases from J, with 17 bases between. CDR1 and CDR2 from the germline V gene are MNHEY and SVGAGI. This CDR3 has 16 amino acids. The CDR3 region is CASSSPKSQINTEAFF. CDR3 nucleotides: TGTGCCAGCAGTTCCCCCAAAAGTCAGATAAACACTGAAGCTTTCTTT.

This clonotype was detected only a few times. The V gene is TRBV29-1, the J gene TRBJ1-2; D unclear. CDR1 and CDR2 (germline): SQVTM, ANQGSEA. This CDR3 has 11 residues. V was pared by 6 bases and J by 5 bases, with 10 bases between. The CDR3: CSVYPVYGYTF. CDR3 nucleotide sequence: TGCAGCGTCTATCCAGTTTATGGCTACACCTTC.

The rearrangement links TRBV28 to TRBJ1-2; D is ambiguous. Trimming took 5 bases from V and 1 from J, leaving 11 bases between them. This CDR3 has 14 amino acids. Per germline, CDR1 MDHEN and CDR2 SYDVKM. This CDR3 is CASSRETRNYGYTF. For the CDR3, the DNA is TGTGCCAGCAGTCGAGAGACCCGTAACTATGGCTACACCTTC.

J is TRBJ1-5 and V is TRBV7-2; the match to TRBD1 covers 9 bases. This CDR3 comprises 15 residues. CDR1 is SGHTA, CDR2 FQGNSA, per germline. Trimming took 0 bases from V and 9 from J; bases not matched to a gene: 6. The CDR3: CASSLAQGAQWPQHF. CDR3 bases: TGTGCCAGCAGCTTAGCACAGGGGGCCCAATGGCCCCAGCATTTT.

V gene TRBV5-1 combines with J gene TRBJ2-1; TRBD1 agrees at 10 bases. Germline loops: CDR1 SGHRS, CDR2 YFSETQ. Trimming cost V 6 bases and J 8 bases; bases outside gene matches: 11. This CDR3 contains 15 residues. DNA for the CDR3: TGCGCCAGCAATAGGGGGACAGGGGATTCATATGAGCAGTTCTTC. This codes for CASNRGTGDSYEQFF. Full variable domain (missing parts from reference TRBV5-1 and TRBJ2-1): KAGVTQTPRYLIKTRGQQVTLSCSPISGHRSVSWYQQTPGQGLQFLFEYFSETQRNKGNFPGRFSGRQFSNSRSEMNVSTLELGDSALYLCASNRGTGDSYEQFFGPGTRLTVL.

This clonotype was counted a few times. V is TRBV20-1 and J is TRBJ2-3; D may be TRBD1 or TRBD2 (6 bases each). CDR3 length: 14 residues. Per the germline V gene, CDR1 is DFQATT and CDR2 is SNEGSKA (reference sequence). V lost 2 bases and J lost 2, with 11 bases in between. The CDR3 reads CSARRGAATDTQYF. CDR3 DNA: TGCAGTGCTAGAAGGGGGGCCGCCACAGATACGCAGTATTTT.

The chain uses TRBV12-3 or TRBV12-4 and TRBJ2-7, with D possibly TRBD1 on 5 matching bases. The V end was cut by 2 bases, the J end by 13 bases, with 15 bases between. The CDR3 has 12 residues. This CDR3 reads CASSLSQGSRYF. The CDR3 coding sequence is TGTGCCAGCAGTTTAAGCCAGGGTAGTCGTTACTTC.

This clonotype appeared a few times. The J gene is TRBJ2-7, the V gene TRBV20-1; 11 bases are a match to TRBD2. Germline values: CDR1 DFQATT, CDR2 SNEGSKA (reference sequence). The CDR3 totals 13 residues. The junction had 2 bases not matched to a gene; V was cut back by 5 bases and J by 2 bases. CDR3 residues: CSALLAGAYEQYF. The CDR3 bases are TGCAGTGCTTTACTAGCGGGGGCCTACGAGCAGTACTTC.

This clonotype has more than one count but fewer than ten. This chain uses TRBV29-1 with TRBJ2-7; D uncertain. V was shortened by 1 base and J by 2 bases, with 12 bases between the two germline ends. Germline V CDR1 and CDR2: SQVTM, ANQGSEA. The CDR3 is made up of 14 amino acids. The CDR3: CSVEVPTGTYEQYF. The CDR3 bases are TGCAGCGTTGAAGTTCCGACCGGAACCTACGAGCAGTACTTC.

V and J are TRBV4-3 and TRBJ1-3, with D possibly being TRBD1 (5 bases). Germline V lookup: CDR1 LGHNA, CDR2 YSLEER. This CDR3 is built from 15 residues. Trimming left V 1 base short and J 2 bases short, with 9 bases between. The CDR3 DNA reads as TGCGCCAGCAGCCAAGGGGAGGGACCTGGAAACACCATATATTTT. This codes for CASSQGEGPGNTIYF.

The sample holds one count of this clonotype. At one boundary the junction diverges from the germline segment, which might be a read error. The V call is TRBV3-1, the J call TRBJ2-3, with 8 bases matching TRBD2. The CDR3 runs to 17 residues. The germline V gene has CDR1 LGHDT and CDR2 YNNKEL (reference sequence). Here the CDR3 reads CASSQDFARTSTDTRYF. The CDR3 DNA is TGTGCCAGCAGCCAGGATTTTGCAAGGACTAGCACAGATACGCGGTATTTT.

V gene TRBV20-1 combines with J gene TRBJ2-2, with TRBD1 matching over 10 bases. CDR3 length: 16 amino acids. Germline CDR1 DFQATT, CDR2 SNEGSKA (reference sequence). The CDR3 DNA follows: TGCAATGTCCAGGGACAGGGGACAAGGGGTACCGGGGAGCTGTTTTTT. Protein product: CNVQGQGTRGTGELFF.

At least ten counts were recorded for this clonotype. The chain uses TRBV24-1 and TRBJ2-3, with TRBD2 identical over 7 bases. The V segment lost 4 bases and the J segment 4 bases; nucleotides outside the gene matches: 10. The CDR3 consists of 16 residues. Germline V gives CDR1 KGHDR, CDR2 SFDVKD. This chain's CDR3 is CATSDRSGIRPDTQYF. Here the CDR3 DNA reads TGTGCCACCAGTGACCGCAGCGGGATCCGGCCAGATACGCAGTATTTT.

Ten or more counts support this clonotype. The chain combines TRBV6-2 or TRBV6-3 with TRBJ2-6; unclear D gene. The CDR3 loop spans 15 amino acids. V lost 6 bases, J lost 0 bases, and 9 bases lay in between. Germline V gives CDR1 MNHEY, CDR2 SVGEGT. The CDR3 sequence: CASRTQVSGANVLTF. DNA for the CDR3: TGTGCCAGCAGAACCCAGGTCTCTGGGGCCAACGTCCTGACTTTC.

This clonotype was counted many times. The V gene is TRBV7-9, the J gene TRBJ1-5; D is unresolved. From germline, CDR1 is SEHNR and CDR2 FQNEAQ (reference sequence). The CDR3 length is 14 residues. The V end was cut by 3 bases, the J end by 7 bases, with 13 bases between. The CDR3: CASSFSGIGQPQHF. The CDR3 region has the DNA TGTGCCAGCAGCTTCAGTGGGATAGGACAGCCCCAGCATTTT.

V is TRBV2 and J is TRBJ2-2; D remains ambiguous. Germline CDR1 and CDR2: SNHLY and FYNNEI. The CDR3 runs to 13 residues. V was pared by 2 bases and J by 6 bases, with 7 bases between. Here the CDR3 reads CASSELSSGELFF. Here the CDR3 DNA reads TGTGCCAGCAGTGAACTGTCATCCGGGGAGCTGTTTTTT.